The TCR beta chain described here comes from a study of T cell responses to AZD1222 COVID-19 vaccine. Study findings and constraints: Baseline serology detected seropositivity in only 5 to 7 AZD1222 recipients. The repertoires were collected only after the peak T cell response. Clonal diversity may have been underestimated, and the donors were mostly white British, with more females than males.

Germline V lookup: CDR1 LGHDT, CDR2 YNNKEL (reference sequence). Trimming took 4 bases from V and 5 from J; bases not matched to a gene: 3. The CDR3 covers 13 residues. Notes on this clone: Its target is not known.

Sequenced by immunoSEQ multiplex PCR; TCRdb stores in-frame clones only, minus some. Of about 140,000 clones listed, around 85% are singletons. The sequence was collected from an adult who received the MenACWY meningococcal vaccine as a control. The chain has TRBV3-1 (or the pseudogene TRBV3-2) and TRBJ2-5; 8 bases are a match to TRBD2. This material consisted of peripheral blood, taken 28 days after the second dose of the MenACWY control vaccine. Written as DNA, the CDR3 is TGTGCCAGCAGCCGGACTAGCTGGGAGACCCAGTACTTC. It yields the protein CASSRTSWETQYF.